This T cell receptor (beta chain) was captured by sequencing in a study of T-cell memory formation after mild COVID-19. Looking at the study overall: Largely, the TCR clusters proved donor specific. Study-level points and caveats: Clones from the second wave (peaking day 37) had unconfirmed SARS-CoV-2 specificity. CD4+ clones that contracted lay mainly in CM and EM; CD8+ ones lay in EMRA.

This clonotype was observed a single time. Its antigen is not identified. Germline V gene data show CDR1 as LNHNV and CDR2 as YYDKDF (reference sequence). The CDR3 has 15 amino acids. V shed 0 bases and J shed 3 bases, with 12 bases lying between them. Researchers used 5'RACE with constant-segment primers to make TCR alpha and TCR beta cDNA libraries that carry sample barcodes and UMIs. Via MiXCR, TCRdb re-called the 5' RACE reads, giving one row per CDR3 protein. The data show around 400,000 distinct CDR3 sequences, 24% seen once. The V gene is TRBV15, the J gene TRBJ2-7; TRBD1 is a possible D gene (5 bases). This clonotype was obtained from an adult woman who had mild COVID-19 (a few samples of this study predate the infection). Cell type and time point are not known. Sequenced input: PBMCs or a T cell subset sorted from them (not recorded which). The CDR3 DNA follows: TGTGCCACCAGCAGAGATATAAGGCAGGGCTACGAGCAGTACTTC. Its protein is CATSRDIRQGYEQYF.